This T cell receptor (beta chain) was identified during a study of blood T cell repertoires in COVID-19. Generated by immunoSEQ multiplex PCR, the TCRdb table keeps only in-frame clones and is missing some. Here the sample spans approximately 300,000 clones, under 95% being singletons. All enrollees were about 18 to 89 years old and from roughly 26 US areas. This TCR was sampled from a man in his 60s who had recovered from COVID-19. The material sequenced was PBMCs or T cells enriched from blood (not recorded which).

CDR3 sequence: CASSKSSGKGYEQYF. The DNA of the CDR3 is TGTGCCAGCAGCAAATCGAGCGGGAAAGGGTACGAGCAGTACTTC. The rearrangement joins TRBV21-1 to TRBJ2-7; whether TRBD2, the table's D call, matches the DNA was not checked. TRBV21-1 is designated a pseudogene. The CDR3 runs to 15 residues.